The subject of this entry is one TCR beta chain. The data were produced by immunoSEQ multiplex PCR, yet TCRdb's version contains in-frame clones alone and is incomplete. The sample lists 120,000 to 150,000 clones, 86% occurring once. The data originate from a study of radiation and T cells in renal cell carcinoma. This CDR3 has 16 residues. Trimming removed 0 bases from V and 7 bases from J, with 14 bases in between. The germline V gene encodes CDR1 SGHNT and CDR2 YYREEE (reference sequence). Noted time point: blood 4 weeks post-SBRT, at nephrectomy. Treatment meaning: 15 Gy SBRT to primary tumor, nephrectomy 4 weeks later.

This chain links TRBV5-4 with TRBJ1-6; D is undetermined. The receptor was isolated from a woman aged 45-59 years with renal cell carcinoma. Sequences were derived from blood, sampled from a patient whose treatment included radiotherapy and nephrectomy. The CDR3 reads CASSLAGSLSNSPLHF. For the CDR3, the DNA is TGTGCCAGCAGCTTGGCGGGCAGCCTAAGCAATTCACCCCTCCACTTT. Variable domain in full (rest from reference TRBV5-4 and TRBJ1-6): ETGVTQSPTHLIKTRGQQVTLRCSSQSGHNTVSWYQQALGQGPQFIFQYYREEENGRGNFPPRFSGLQFPNYSSELNVNALELDDSALYLCASSLAGSLSNSPLHFGNGTRLTVT.